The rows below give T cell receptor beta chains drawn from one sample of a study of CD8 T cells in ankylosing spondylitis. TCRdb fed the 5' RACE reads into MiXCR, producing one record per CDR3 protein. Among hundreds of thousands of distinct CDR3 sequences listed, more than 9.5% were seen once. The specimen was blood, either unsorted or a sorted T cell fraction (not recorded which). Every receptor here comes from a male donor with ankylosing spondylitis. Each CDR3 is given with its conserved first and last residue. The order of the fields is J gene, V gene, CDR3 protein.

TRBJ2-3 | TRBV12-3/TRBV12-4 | CASSLVSGGADTQYF
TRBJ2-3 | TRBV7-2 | CASSSGVTLTDTQYF
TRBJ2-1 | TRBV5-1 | CASSLVGFPYNEQFF
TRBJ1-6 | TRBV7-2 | CASSPGHQNSPLHF
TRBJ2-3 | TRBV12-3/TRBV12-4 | CASSLGLAGGPSDTQYF
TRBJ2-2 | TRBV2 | CASSGGGSTGELFF
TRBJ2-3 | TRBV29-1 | CSATGSGATDTQYF
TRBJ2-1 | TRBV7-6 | CASSFSGKPEQFF
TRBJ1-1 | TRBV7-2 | CASSPNSPGTGDEAFF
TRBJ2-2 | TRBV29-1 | CSVVPSGSTGELFF
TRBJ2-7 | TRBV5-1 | CASSFTGQGAYEQYF
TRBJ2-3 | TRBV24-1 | CATSSLAGGADTQYF
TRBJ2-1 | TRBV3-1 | CASSLHLPGRDEQFF
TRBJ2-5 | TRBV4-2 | CASSQSGLSPLDGTQYF
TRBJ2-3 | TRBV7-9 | CASSFSSGKQYF
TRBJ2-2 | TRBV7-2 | CASSARLAANTGELFF
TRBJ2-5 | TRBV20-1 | CSAAPGLAGVGETQYF
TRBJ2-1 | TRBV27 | CASSPGTSGRKNEQFF
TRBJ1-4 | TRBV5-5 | CASSQQGMGEKLFF
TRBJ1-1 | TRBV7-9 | CASSLAQVNTEAFF
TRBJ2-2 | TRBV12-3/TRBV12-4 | CASTPGQYTGELFF
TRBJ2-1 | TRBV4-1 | CAIGTSSSYNEQFF
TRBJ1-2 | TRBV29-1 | CSVRHDNYGYTF
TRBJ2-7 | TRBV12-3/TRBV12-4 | CASRSAAESSYEQYF
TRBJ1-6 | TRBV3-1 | CASSQEGGRSPLHF
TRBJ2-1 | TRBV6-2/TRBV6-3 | CASVGLSYNEQFF